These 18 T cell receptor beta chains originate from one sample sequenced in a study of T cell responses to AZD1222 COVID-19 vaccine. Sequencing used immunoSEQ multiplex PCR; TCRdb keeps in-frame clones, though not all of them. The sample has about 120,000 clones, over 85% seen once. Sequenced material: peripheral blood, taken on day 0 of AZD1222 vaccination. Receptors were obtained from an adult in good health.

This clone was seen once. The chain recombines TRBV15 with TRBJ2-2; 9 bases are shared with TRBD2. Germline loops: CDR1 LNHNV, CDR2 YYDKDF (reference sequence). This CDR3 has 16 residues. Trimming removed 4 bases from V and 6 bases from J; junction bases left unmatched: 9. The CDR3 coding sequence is TGTGCCACCAGCATACCTTTAGCGGGAGTGGCCGGGGAGCTGTTTTTT. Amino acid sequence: CATSIPLAGVAGELFF.

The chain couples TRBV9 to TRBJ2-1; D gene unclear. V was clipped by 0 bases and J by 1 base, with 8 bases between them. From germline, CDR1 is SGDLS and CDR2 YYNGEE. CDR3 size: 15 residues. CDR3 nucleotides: TGTGCCAGCAGCGTAGGGGATTGGTCCTACAATGAGCAGTTCTTC. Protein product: CASSVGDWSYNEQFF.

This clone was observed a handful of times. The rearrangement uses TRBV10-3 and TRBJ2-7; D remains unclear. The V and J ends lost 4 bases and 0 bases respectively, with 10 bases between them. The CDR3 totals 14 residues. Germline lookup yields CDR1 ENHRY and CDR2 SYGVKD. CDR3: CAISADTYSYEQYF. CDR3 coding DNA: TGTGCCATCAGTGCTGACACATACTCCTACGAGCAGTACTTC.

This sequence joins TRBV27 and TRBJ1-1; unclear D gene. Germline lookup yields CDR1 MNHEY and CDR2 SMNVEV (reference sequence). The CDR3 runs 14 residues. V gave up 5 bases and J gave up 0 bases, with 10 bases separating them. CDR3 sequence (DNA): TGTGCCAGCAGTCCACGGGCCTTGAACACTGAAGCTTTCTTT. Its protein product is CASSPRALNTEAFF.

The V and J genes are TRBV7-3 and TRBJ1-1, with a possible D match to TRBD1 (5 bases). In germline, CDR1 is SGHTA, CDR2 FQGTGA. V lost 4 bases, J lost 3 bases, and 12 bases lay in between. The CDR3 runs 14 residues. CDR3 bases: TGTGCCAGCAGCTCGGCGGGGGAGGACACTGAAGCTTTCTTT. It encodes CASSSAGEDTEAFF.

The CDR3 loop is CASRPPQSYNEQFF. In DNA form, the CDR3 reads TGTGCCAGCAGACCCCCTCAGTCCTACAATGAGCAGTTCTTC. The chain carries TRBV28 and TRBJ2-1; the D is unclear. The germline V and J ends were trimmed by 6 bases and 1 base, with 10 bases remaining between them. CDR1 is MDHEN, CDR2 SYDVKM, per germline. CDR3 length: 14 amino acids.

The CDR3 here is CASSEARGAGDEKLFF. The CDR3 coding sequence is TGTGCCAGCAGTGAAGCTAGAGGGGCGGGGGATGAAAAACTGTTTTTT. The gene calls are TRBV6-1 and TRBJ1-4, with a tentative D call TRBD1 (5 bases). This CDR3 has 16 residues. The germline V gene has CDR1 MNHNS and CDR2 SASEGT. V lost 0 bases, J lost 6 bases, and 14 bases lay in between.

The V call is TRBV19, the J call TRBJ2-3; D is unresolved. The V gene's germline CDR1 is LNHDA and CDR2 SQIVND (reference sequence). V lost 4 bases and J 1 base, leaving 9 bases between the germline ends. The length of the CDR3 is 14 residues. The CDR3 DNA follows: TGTGCCAGTAGTACCTCCCCCCGCACAGATACGCAGTATTTT. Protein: CASSTSPRTDTQYF. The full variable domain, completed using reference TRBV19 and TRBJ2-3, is DGGITQSPKYLFRKEGQNVTLSCEQNLNHDAMYWYRQDPGQGLRLIYYSQIVNDFQKGDIAEGYSVSREKKESFPLTVTSAQKNPTAFYLCASSTSPRTDTQYFGPGTRLTVL.

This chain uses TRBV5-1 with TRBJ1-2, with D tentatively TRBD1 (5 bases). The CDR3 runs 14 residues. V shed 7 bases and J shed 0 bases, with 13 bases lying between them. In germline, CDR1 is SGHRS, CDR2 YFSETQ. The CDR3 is CASHPGDTNYGYTF. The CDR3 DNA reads TGCGCCAGCCACCCGGGGGATACTAACTATGGCTACACCTTC.

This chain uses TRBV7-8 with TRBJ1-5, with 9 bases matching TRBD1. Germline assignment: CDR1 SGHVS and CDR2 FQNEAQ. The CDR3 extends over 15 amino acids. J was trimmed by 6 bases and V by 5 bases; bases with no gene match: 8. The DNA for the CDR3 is TGTGCCAGCAGCGGACAGACAGGGGGGGGTCAGCCCCAGCATTTT. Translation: CASSGQTGGGQPQHF.

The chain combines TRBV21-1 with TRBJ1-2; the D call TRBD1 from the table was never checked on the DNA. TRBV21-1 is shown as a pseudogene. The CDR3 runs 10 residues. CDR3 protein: CAGLCDGYTF. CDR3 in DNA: TGTGCCGGGCTCTGCGACGGCTACACCTTC.

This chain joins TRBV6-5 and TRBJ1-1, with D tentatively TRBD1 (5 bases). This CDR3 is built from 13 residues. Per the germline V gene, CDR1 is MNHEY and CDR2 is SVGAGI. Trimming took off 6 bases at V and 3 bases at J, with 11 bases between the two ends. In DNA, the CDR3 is TGTGCCAGCAGAGAGGGGTTGCACACTGAAGCTTTCTTT. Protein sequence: CASREGLHTEAFF.

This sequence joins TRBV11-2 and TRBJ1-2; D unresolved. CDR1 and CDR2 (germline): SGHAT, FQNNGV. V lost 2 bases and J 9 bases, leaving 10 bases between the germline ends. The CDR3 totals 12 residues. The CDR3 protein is CASSLRVGSYTF. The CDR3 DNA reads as TGTGCCAGCAGCTTAAGAGTAGGGAGCTACACCTTC.

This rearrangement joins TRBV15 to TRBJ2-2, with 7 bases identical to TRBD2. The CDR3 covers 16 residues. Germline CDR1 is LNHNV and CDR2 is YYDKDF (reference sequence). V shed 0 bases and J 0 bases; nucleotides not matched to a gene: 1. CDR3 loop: CATSRDLAANTGELFF. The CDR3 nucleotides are TGTGCCACCAGCAGAGATCTAGCGGCGAACACCGGGGAGCTGTTTTTT.

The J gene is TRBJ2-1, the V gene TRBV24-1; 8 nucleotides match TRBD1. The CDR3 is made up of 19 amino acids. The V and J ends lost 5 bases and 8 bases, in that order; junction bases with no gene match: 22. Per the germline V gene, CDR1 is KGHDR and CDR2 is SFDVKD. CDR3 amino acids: CATSGAGGLGNKGVHEQFF. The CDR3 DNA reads TGTGCCACCAGTGGGGCAGGGGGCTTGGGAAACAAGGGAGTGCATGAGCAGTTCTTC.

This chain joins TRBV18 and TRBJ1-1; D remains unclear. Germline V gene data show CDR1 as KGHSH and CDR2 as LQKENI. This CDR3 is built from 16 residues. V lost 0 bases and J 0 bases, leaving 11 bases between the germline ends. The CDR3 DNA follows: TGTGCCAGCTCACCACCGACACAGCTAATGAACACTGAAGCTTTCTTT. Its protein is CASSPPTQLMNTEAFF. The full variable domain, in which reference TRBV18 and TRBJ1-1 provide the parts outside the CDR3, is NAGVMQNPRHLVRRRGQEARLRCSPMKGHSHVYWYRQLPEEGLKFMVYLQKENIIDESGMPKERFSAEFPKEGPSILRIQQVVRGDSAAYFCASSPPTQLMNTEAFFGQGTRLTVV.

Written as DNA, the CDR3 is TGTGCCAGCAGTTTCAGGGGAGTTCAGCCCCAGCATTTT. Protein sequence: CASSFRGVQPQHF. The rearrangement uses TRBV12-3 or TRBV12-4 and TRBJ1-5; possibly TRBD1 for D (6 bases). CDR3 length: 13 amino acids. Trimming took off 3 bases at V and 6 bases at J, with 9 bases between the two ends.

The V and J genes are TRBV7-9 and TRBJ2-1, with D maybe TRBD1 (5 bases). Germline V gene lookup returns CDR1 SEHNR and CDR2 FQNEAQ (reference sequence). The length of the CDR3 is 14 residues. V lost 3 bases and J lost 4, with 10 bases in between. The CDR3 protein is CASSFQDNYNEQFF. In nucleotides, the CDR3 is TGTGCCAGCAGCTTCCAGGACAATTACAATGAGCAGTTCTTC.